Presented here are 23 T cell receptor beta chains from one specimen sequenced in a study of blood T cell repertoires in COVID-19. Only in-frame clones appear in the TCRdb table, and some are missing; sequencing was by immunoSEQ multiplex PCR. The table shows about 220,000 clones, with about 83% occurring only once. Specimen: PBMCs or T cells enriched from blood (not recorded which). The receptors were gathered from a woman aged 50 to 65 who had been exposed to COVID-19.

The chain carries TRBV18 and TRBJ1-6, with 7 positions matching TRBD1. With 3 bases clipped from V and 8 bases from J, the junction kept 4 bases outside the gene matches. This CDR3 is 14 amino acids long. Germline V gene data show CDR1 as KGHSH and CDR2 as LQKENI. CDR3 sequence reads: CASSPKTGDSPLHF. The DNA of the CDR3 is TGTGCCAGCTCACCGAAAACAGGGGATTCACCCCTCCACTTT. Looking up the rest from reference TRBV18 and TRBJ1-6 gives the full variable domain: NAGVMQNPRHLVRRRGQEARLRCSPMKGHSHVYWYRQLPEEGLKFMVYLQKENIIDESGMPKERFSAEFPKEGPSILRIQQVVRGDSAAYFCASSPKTGDSPLHFGNGTRLTVT.

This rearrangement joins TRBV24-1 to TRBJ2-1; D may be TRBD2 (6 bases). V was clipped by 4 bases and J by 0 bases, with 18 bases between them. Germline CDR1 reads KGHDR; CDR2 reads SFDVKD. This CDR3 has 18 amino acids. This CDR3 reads CATSDPAGGQSSYNEQFF. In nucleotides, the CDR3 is TGTGCCACCAGTGACCCAGCCGGGGGTCAGAGCTCCTACAATGAGCAGTTCTTC.

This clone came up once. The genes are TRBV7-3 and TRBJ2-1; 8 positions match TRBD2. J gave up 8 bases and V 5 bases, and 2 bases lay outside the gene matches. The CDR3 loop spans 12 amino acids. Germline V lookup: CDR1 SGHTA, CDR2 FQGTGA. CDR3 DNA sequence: TGTGCCAGCAGCGGAGCGGGGGATGAGCAGTTCTTC. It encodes CASSGAGDEQFF. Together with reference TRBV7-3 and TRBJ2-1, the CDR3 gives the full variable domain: GAGVSQTPSNKVTEKGKYVELRCDPISGHTALYWYRQSLGQGPEFLIYFQGTGAADDSGLPNDRFFAVRPEGSVSTLKIQRTERGDSAVYLCASSGAGDEQFFGPGTRLTVL.

In DNA form, the CDR3 reads TGTGCCAGTGGGCCCAGGGGTAGACAGCCCCAGCATTTT. This codes for CASGPRGRQPQHF. The rearrangement uses TRBV27 and TRBJ1-5, with a possible D match to TRBD1 (6 bases). V lost 9 bases and J lost 7, with 16 bases in between. The CDR3 runs to 13 residues. The germline gives CDR1 MNHEY, CDR2 SMNVEV (reference sequence).

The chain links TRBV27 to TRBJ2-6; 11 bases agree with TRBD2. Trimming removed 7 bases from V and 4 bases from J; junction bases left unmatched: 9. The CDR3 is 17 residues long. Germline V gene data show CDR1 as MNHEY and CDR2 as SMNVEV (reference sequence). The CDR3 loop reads CASTLSGGAIGANVLTF. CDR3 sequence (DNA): TGTGCCAGCACCCTTAGCGGGGGGGCAATAGGGGCCAACGTCCTGACTTTC.

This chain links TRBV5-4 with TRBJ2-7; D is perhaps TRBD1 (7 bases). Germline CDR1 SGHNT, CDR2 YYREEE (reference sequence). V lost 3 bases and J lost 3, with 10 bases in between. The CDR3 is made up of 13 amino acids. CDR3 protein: CASSSGGNYEQYF. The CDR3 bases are TGTGCCAGCAGCTCAGGGGGGAACTACGAGCAGTACTTC.

The CDR3 bases are TGCGCCAGCAGCCACGGCGAGGATGGCTACACCTTC. Its protein is CASSHGEDGYTF. The genes are TRBV4-3 and TRBJ1-2, with D uncertain. The CDR3 runs 12 residues. Trimming took 3 bases from V and 6 from J, leaving 8 bases between them. CDR1 is LGHNA, CDR2 YSLEER, per germline.

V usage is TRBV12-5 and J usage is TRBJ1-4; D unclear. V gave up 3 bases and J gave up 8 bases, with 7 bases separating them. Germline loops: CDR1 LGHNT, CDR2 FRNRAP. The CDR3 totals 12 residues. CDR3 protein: CASGLTQEKLFF. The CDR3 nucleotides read TGTGCTAGTGGTTTAACACAAGAAAAACTGTTTTTT. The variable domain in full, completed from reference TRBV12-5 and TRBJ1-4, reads DARVTQTPRHKVTEMGQEVTMRCQPILGHNTVFWYRQTMMQGLELLAYFRNRAPLDDSGMPKDRFSAEMPDATLATLKIQPSEPRDSAVYFCASGLTQEKLFFGSGTQLSVL.

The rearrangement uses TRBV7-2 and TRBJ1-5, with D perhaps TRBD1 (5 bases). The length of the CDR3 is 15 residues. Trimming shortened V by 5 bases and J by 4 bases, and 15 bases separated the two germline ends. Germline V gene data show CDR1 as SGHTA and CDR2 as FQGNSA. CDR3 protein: CASSPDGGRNQPQHF. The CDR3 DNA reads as TGTGCCAGCAGCCCCGACGGGGGAAGGAATCAGCCCCAGCATTTT.

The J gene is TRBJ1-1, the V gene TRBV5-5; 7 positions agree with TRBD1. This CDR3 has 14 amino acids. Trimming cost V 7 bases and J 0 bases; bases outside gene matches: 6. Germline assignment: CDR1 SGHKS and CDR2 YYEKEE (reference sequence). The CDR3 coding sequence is TGTGCCAGCCGCCGGGACAGCATGAACACTGAAGCTTTCTTT. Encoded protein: CASRRDSMNTEAFF.

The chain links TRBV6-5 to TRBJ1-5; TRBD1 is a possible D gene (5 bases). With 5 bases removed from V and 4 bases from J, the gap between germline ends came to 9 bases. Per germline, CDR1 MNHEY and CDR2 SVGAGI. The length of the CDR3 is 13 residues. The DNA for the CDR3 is TGTGCCAGCAGTCTCAGGGTAAATCAGCCCCAGCATTTT. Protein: CASSLRVNQPQHF.

This CDR3 reads CASSYPTGGSNSPLHF. DNA of the CDR3: TGTGCCAGCAGCTACCCGACAGGGGGCAGTAATTCACCCCTCCACTTT. The V gene is TRBV5-4, the J gene TRBJ1-6, with 10 bases lining up with TRBD1. The V and J ends lost 3 bases and 6 bases, in that order; junction bases with no gene match: 6. The CDR3 spans 16 residues. Germline V gene data show CDR1 as SGHNT and CDR2 as YYREEE (reference sequence).

In DNA form, the CDR3 reads TGTGCCAGCAGCCGAGGACAGGGGGACTATGGCTACACCTTC. Its protein is CASSRGQGDYGYTF. This rearrangement joins TRBV5-5 to TRBJ1-2; 10 positions agree with TRBD1. The CDR3 has 14 residues. Losses at the gene ends were 4 bases for V and 3 bases for J; bases not matched to a gene: 3. CDR1 SGHKS and CDR2 YYEKEE come from the germline V gene (reference sequence).

CDR3 sequence: CASSERELNGYTF. Written as DNA, the CDR3 is TGTGCCAGCAGTGAGAGGGAGTTGAATGGCTACACCTTC. The chain uses TRBV6-1 and TRBJ1-2, with D uncertain. V lost 3 bases and J 6 bases, leaving 11 bases between the germline ends. The CDR3 length is 13 residues. Germline CDR1 is MNHNS and CDR2 is SASEGT.

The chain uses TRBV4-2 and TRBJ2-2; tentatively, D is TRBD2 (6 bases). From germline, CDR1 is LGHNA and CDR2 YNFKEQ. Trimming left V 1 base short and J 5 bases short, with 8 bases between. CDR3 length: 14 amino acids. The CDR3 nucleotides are TGTGCCAGCAGCCAAGGGGAGGAAACCGGGGAGCTGTTTTTT. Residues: CASSQGEETGELFF.

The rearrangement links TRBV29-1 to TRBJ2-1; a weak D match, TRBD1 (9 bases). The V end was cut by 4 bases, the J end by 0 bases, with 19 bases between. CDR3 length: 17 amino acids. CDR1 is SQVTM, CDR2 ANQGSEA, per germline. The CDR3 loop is CSVVAGTGWSSYNEQFF. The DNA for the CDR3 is TGCAGCGTTGTAGCGGGGACAGGGTGGAGCTCCTACAATGAGCAGTTCTTC.

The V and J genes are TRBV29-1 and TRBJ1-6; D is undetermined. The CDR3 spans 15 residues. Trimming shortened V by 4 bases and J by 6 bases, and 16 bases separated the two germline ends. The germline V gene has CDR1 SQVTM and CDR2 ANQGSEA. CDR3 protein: CSVAIGGTGNSPLHF. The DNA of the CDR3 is TGCAGCGTTGCGATTGGTGGTACGGGTAATTCACCCCTCCACTTT.

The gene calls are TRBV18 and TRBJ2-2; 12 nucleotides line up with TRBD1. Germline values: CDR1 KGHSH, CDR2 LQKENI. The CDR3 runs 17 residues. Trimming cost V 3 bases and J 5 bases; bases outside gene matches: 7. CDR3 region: CASSPPGQGAGTGELFF. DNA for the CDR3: TGTGCCAGCTCACCCCCGGGACAGGGGGCTGGGACCGGGGAGCTGTTTTTT. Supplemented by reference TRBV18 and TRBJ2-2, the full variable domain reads NAGVMQNPRHLVRRRGQEARLRCSPMKGHSHVYWYRQLPEEGLKFMVYLQKENIIDESGMPKERFSAEFPKEGPSILRIQQVVRGDSAAYFCASSPPGQGAGTGELFFGEGSRLTVL.

CDR3 nucleotide sequence: TGTGCCAGCAGCCGGGACAGGAACTATGGCTACACCTTC. Translated, it gives CASSRDRNYGYTF. The chain couples TRBV7-9 to TRBJ1-2; TRBD1 aligns across 8 bases. Trimming removed 5 bases from V and 2 bases from J; junction bases left unmatched: 1. CDR1 and CDR2 (germline): SEHNR, FQNEAQ (reference sequence). This CDR3 comprises 13 residues.

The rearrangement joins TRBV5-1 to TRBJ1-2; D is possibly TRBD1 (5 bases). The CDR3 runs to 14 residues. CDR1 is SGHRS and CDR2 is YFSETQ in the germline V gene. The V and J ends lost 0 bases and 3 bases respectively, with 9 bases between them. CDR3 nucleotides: TGCGCCAGCAGCTTGGGCAGGGCACACTATGGCTACACCTTC. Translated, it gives CASSLGRAHYGYTF.

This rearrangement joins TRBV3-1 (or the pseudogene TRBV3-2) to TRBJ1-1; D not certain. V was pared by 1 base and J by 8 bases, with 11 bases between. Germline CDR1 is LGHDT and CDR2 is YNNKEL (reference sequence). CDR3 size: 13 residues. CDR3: CASSQVTSGEAFF. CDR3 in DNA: TGTGCCAGCAGCCAAGTGACCTCGGGGGAAGCTTTCTTT.

The chain's CDR3 is CASSPQGASTNEKLFF. In DNA, the CDR3 is TGTGCCAGCTCACCACAGGGGGCCTCAACTAATGAAAAACTGTTTTTT. The rearrangement uses TRBV18 and TRBJ1-4, with 7 bases fitting TRBD1. This CDR3 has 16 residues. In germline, CDR1 is KGHSH, CDR2 LQKENI. The junction had 2 bases not matched to a gene; V was cut back by 1 base and J by 0 bases. Complete variable domain (other parts from reference TRBV18 and TRBJ1-4): NAGVMQNPRHLVRRRGQEARLRCSPMKGHSHVYWYRQLPEEGLKFMVYLQKENIIDESGMPKERFSAEFPKEGPSILRIQQVVRGDSAAYFCASSPQGASTNEKLFFGSGTQLSVL.

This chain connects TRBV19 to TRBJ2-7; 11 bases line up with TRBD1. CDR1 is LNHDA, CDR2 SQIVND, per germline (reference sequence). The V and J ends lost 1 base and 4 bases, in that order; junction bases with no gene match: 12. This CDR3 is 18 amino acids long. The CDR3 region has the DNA TGTGCCAGTAGTATAGGTAGAAGGACAGGGGGCGAACCGTACGAGCAGTACTTC. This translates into CASSIGRRTGGEPYEQYF.